Below are 22 T cell receptor beta chains sequenced from a single sample in a study of T cell clones after liver transplantation. Generated by immunoSEQ multiplex PCR, the TCRdb table keeps only in-frame clones and is missing some. Of approximately 72,000 clones listed, about nine tenths are singletons. The sequencing used CD4+ T cells from blood, collected before liver transplant. The source is a human donor who received a liver transplant.

The V gene is TRBV14, the J gene TRBJ1-1; D is unresolved. The germline V and J ends were trimmed by 0 bases and 5 bases, with 10 bases remaining between them. The CDR3 covers 14 residues. Germline V CDR1 and CDR2: SGHDN, FVKESK. CDR3 DNA: TGTGCCAGCAGCCAAGAGGTCCGTCAGACTGAAGCTTTCTTT. Residues: CASSQEVRQTEAFF.

This clone turned up a few times. V gene TRBV11-2 combines with J gene TRBJ1-2; D is possibly TRBD1 (6 bases). The length of the CDR3 is 13 residues. Germline V gene sequence: CDR1 SGHAT, CDR2 FQNNGV. V lost 3 bases to trimming and J lost 6 bases, with 11 bases between them. For the CDR3, the DNA is TGTGCCAGCAGCTTGGGGGGGCGAGATGGCTACACCTTC. Its translation: CASSLGGRDGYTF.

This sequence joins TRBV19 and TRBJ2-1; 10 positions agree with TRBD1. V dropped 1 base and J dropped 4; count of bases not matched to a gene: 4. Germline V gene sequence: CDR1 LNHDA, CDR2 SQIVND (reference sequence). The CDR3 contains 16 residues. The DNA of the CDR3 is TGTGCCAGTAGTATAGGCGGGACAGGGGCATACAATGAGCAGTTCTTC. Translating gives CASSIGGTGAYNEQFF.

The V gene is TRBV10-3, the J gene TRBJ1-1; D perhaps matches TRBD1 (5 bases). CDR1 is ENHRY and CDR2 is SYGVKD in the germline V gene. Between the trimmed V and J ends, which lost 7 bases and 1 base, there was a span of 13 bases. This CDR3 has 14 residues. This chain's CDR3 is CAITPRQKNTEAFF. The CDR3 nucleotides are TGTGCCATCACCCCGAGACAGAAGAACACTGAAGCTTTCTTT.

The rearrangement links TRBV9 to TRBJ2-4; maybe TRBD2 (6 bases). Per germline, CDR1 SGDLS and CDR2 YYNGEE. Trimming took off 2 bases at V and 12 bases at J, with 15 bases between the two ends. CDR3 size: 13 residues. CDR3 sequence (DNA): TGTGCCAGCAGCGTGGAGGGAAGGGGACCTCAGTACTTC. Protein sequence: CASSVEGRGPQYF.

The gene calls are TRBV11-3 and TRBJ2-4; either TRBD1 or TRBD2 may supply D (5 bases each). Germline CDR1 SGHNT, CDR2 YENEEA. Trimming pared 3 bases from V and 5 bases from J, leaving 11 bases between. The CDR3 length is 14 residues. The DNA for the CDR3 is TGTGCCAGCAGCTTGTCCGGGGCCCAAAACATTCAGTACTTC. Its translation is CASSLSGAQNIQYF. The complete variable domain, with remaining parts taken from reference TRBV11-3 and TRBJ2-4, reads EAGVVQSPRYKIIEKKQPVAFWCNPISGHNTLYWYLQNLGQGPELLIRYENEEAVDDSQLPKDRFSAERLKGVDSTLKIQPAELGDSAVYLCASSLSGAQNIQYFGAGTRLSVL.

For this clone: This sample also contains other DNA sequences that code for the same CDR3. J is TRBJ2-5 and V is TRBV7-9; perhaps TRBD1 as D (5 bases). CDR1 and CDR2 from the germline V gene are SEHNR and FQNEAQ (reference sequence). The CDR3 sequence is 14 residues long. The V end was cut by 1 base, the J end by 3 bases, with 9 bases between. For the CDR3, the DNA is TGTGCCAGCAGCTTAGGACAGTACGAAGAGACCCAGTACTTC. Translating it yields CASSLGQYEETQYF.

V gene TRBV18 combines with J gene TRBJ2-7; D unresolved. Looked up from germline, CDR1 is KGHSH and CDR2 is LQKENI. This CDR3 region has 12 residues. The V and J ends lost 7 bases and 5 bases respectively, with 12 bases between them. The CDR3 sequence is CASFEREDEQYF. The CDR3 DNA reads TGTGCCAGCTTTGAACGAGAGGACGAGCAGTACTTC.

This chain uses TRBV4-2 with TRBJ2-2; unclear D gene. Germline V gene data show CDR1 as LGHNA and CDR2 as YNFKEQ. The CDR3 has 14 residues. Trimming took off 0 bases at V and 3 bases at J, with 5 bases between the two ends. The DNA for the CDR3 is TGTGCCAGCAGCCAAGATAGATACACCGGGGAGCTGTTTTTT. This sequence encodes CASSQDRYTGELFF.

The rearrangement uses TRBV5-1 and TRBJ1-1, with a possible D match to TRBD1 (5 bases). Trimming took off 2 bases at V and 5 bases at J, with 10 bases between the two ends. Germline V gene data show CDR1 as SGHRS and CDR2 as YFSETQ. The CDR3 sequence is 13 residues long. The CDR3 DNA sequence: TGCGCCAGCAGCTTTGAAGGGGTTACTGAAGCTTTCTTT. Translating it yields CASSFEGVTEAFF. The variable domain in full, with the rest retrieved from reference TRBV5-1 and TRBJ1-1, is KAGVTQTPRYLIKTRGQQVTLSCSPISGHRSVSWYQQTPGQGLQFLFEYFSETQRNKGNFPGRFSGRQFSNSRSEMNVSTLELGDSALYLCASSFEGVTEAFFGQGTRLTVV.

The chain uses TRBV5-1 and TRBJ2-7; 12 nucleotides line up with TRBD2. Germline V CDR1 and CDR2: SGHRS, YFSETQ. The CDR3 spans 14 residues. With V trimmed by 4 bases and J by 6 bases, 5 bases remained unmatched. For the CDR3, the DNA is TGCGCCAGCAGCCCCGGACTAGCGGGATCCGAGCAGTACTTC. Translating gives CASSPGLAGSEQYF.

This clone has just one count. This chain links TRBV13 with TRBJ2-5; tentatively, D is TRBD1 (6 bases). Per the germline V gene, CDR1 is PRHDT and CDR2 is FYEKMQ (reference sequence). The CDR3 has 13 residues. V was pared by 3 bases and J by 7 bases, with 12 bases between. The CDR3 sequence is CASSFTGFSTQYF. DNA for the CDR3: TGTGCCAGCAGCTTTACAGGGTTTTCGACCCAGTACTTC.

This clone appeared once. This rearrangement joins TRBV28 to TRBJ1-1; D is ambiguous. Looked up from germline, CDR1 is MDHEN and CDR2 is SYDVKM. CDR3 length: 13 amino acids. The V gene lost 6 bases and the J gene lost 5 bases, with 13 bases spanning the gap. In nucleotides, the CDR3 is TGTGCCAGCAGATCATCCGACGGGACTGAAGCTTTCTTT. This sequence encodes CASRSSDGTEAFF.

The genes are TRBV2 and TRBJ1-2; possibly TRBD1 for D (6 bases). V was shortened by 8 bases and J by 1 base, with 11 bases between the two germline ends. The V gene's germline CDR1 is SNHLY and CDR2 FYNNEI. The CDR3 extends over 13 amino acids. This CDR3 reads CASQAQGNYGYTF. For the CDR3, the DNA is TGTGCCAGCCAAGCACAGGGTAACTATGGCTACACCTTC.

This clone was seen only once. The chain uses TRBV7-9 and TRBJ2-3, with D perhaps matching TRBD1 (5 bases). V was cut by 4 bases and J by 0 bases, with 14 bases left in between. Germline V gene lookup returns CDR1 SEHNR and CDR2 FQNEAQ (reference sequence). The CDR3 runs 16 residues. The CDR3 coding sequence is TGTGCCAGCAGCTCTAGGGGTGGGATCAGCACAGATACGCAGTATTTT. Translated, it gives CASSSRGGISTDTQYF.

The chain uses TRBV18 and TRBJ1-2; D is unclear. V lost 2 bases and J 2 bases, leaving 6 bases between the germline ends. The CDR3 length is 13 residues. The germline V gene encodes CDR1 KGHSH and CDR2 LQKENI. CDR3 in amino acids: CASSPEENYGYTF. CDR3 DNA sequence: TGTGCCAGCTCACCAGAGGAGAACTATGGCTACACCTTC.

The chain couples TRBV5-5 to TRBJ2-2; no clear D. Trimming removed 6 bases from V and 1 base from J, with 13 bases in between. The length of the CDR3 is 15 residues. Germline V gene lookup returns CDR1 SGHKS and CDR2 YYEKEE (reference sequence). CDR3 sequence: CASTLDARNTGELFF. The DNA for the CDR3 is TGTGCCAGCACCCTAGACGCCAGGAACACCGGGGAGCTGTTTTTT.

The chain joins TRBV28 to TRBJ1-2; TRBD1 matches 8 bases. CDR1 is MDHEN, CDR2 SYDVKM, per germline. Trimming at V came to 3 bases and at J to 6 bases, leaving 3 bases not matched to a gene. This CDR3 is 13 amino acids long. This CDR3 reads CASSFATGDGYTF. In DNA form, the CDR3 reads TGTGCCAGCAGTTTTGCGACAGGGGATGGCTACACCTTC.

The chain couples TRBV27 to TRBJ1-5; no clear D gene. The CDR3 extends over 14 amino acids. The germline CDR1 and CDR2 sequences are MNHEY and SMNVEV (reference sequence). Trimming removed 1 base from V and 4 bases from J, with 8 bases in between. CDR3 residues: CASSLLGGNQPQHF. CDR3 sequence (DNA): TGTGCCAGCAGTTTATTAGGCGGTAATCAGCCCCAGCATTTT.

The chain recombines TRBV12-5 with TRBJ2-1, with TRBD2 identical over 8 bases. The CDR3 extends over 17 amino acids. The V gene's germline CDR1 is LGHNT and CDR2 FRNRAP. J lost 2 bases, V lost 0 bases, and 6 bases had no gene match. The CDR3 nucleotides read TGTGCTAGTGGTTTGGTTTTAGGCGGGGGGACCTACAATGAGCAGTTCTTC. Translation: CASGLVLGGGTYNEQFF.

The CDR3 loop is CSVPKGQGYSYNEQFF. DNA of the CDR3: TGCAGCGTCCCAAAGGGACAGGGGTATTCCTACAATGAGCAGTTCTTC. The chain employs TRBV29-1 and TRBJ2-1, with 10 positions matching TRBD1. Germline-derived CDR1 and CDR2 are SQVTM and ANQGSEA. There are 16 residues in the CDR3. The J segment lost 1 base and the V segment lost 6 bases, leaving 9 bases of the junction unmatched.

This chain links TRBV27 with TRBJ2-5, with TRBD1 matching over 9 bases. The CDR3 runs to 15 residues. CDR1 is MNHEY and CDR2 is SMNVEV in the germline V gene (reference sequence). V dropped 5 bases and J dropped 1; count of bases not matched to a gene: 5. The CDR3 region has the DNA TGTGCCAGCAGTCCACGGACAGGGGCCCAAGAGACCCAGTACTTC. This gives the protein CASSPRTGAQETQYF.